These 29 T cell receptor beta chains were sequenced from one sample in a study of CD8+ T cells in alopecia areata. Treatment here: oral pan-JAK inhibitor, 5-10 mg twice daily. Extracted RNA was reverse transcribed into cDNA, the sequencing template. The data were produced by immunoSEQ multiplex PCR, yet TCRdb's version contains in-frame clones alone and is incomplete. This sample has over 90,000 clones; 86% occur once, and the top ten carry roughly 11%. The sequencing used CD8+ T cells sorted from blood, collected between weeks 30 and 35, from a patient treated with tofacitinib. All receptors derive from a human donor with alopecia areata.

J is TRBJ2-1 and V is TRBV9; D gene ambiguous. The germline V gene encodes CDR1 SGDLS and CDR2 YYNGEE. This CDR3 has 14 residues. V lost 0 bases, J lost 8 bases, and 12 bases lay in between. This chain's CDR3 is CASSVADGRHEQFF. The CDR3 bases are TGTGCCAGCAGCGTAGCGGACGGACGACATGAGCAGTTCTTC.

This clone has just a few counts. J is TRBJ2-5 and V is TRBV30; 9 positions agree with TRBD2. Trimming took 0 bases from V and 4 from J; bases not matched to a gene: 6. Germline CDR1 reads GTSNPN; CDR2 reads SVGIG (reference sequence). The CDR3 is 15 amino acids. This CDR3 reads CAWSVLGGGGETQYF. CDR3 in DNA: TGTGCCTGGAGTGTACTCGGCGGGGGGGGAGAGACCCAGTACTTC. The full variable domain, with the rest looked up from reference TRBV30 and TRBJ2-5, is SQTIHQWPATLVQPVGSPLSLECTVEGTSNPNLYWYRQAAGRGLQLLFYSVGIGQISSEVPQNLSASRPQDRQFILSSKKLLLSDSGFYLCAWSVLGGGGETQYFGPGTRLLVL.

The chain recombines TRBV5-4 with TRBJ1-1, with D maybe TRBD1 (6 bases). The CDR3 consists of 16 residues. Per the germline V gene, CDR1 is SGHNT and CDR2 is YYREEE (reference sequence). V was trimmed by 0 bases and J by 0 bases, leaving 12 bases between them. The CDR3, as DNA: TGTGCCAGCAGCTTGGCGCCAGGGGCGATGAACACTGAAGCTTTCTTT. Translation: CASSLAPGAMNTEAFF.

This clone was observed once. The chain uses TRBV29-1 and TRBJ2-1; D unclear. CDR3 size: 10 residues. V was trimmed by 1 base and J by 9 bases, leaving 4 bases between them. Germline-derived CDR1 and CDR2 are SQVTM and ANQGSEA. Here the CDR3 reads CSVEASEQFF. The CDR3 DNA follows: TGCAGCGTTGAAGCGAGTGAGCAGTTCTTC.

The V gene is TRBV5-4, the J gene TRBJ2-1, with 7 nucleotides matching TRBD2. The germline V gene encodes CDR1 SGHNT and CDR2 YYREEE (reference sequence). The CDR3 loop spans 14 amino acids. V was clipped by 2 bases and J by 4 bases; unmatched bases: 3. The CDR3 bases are TGTGCCAGCAGCTTCCGGGGGGTATACAATGAGCAGTTCTTC. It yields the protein CASSFRGVYNEQFF. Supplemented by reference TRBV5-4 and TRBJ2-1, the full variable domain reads ETGVTQSPTHLIKTRGQQVTLRCSSQSGHNTVSWYQQALGQGPQFIFQYYREEENGRGNFPPRFSGLQFPNYSSELNVNALELDDSALYLCASSFRGVYNEQFFGPGTRLTVL.

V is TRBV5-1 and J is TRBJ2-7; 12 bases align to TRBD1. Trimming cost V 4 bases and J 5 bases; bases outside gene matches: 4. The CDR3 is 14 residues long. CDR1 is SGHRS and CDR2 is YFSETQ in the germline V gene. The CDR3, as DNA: TGCGCCAGCAGCCTCGGGACAGGGGGCGACGAGCAGTACTTC. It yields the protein CASSLGTGGDEQYF.

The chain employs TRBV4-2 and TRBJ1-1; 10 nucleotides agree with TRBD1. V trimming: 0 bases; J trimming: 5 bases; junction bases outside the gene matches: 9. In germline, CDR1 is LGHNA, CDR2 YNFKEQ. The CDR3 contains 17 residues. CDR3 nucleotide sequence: TGTGCCAGCAGCCAAGATCGTGACAGGGGGCCGACGACTGAAGCTTTCTTT. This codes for CASSQDRDRGPTTEAFF.

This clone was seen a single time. The CDR3 DNA follows: TGTGCCAGCAGCCTCCCGGATCTATCCTACGAGCAGTACTTC. This gives the protein CASSLPDLSYEQYF. The chain uses TRBV7-2 and TRBJ2-7, with D unclear. V was shortened by 5 bases and J by 1 base, with 12 bases between the two germline ends. The CDR3 is 14 amino acids. Germline values: CDR1 SGHTA, CDR2 FQGNSA.

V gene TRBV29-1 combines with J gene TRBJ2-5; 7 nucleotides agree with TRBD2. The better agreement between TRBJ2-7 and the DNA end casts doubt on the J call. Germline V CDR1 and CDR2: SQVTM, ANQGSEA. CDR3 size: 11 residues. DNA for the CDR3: TGCAGCGTCGGCGGGAGCTACGAGCAGTACTTC. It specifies CSVGGSYEQYF.

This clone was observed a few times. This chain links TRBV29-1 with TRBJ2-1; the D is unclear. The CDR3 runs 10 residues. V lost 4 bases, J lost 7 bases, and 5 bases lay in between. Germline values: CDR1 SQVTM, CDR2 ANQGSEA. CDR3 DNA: TGCAGCGTTGTGAGGAATGAGCAGTTCTTC. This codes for CSVVRNEQFF.

The CDR3 here is CATSEFRYYEQYF. The DNA of the CDR3 is TGTGCCACCAGCGAGTTTAGGTATTACGAGCAGTACTTC. J is TRBJ2-7 and V is TRBV15; D remains unclear. Germline CDR1 is LNHNV and CDR2 is YYDKDF (reference sequence). The CDR3 is 13 residues long. The V end was cut by 5 bases, the J end by 4 bases, with 12 bases between.

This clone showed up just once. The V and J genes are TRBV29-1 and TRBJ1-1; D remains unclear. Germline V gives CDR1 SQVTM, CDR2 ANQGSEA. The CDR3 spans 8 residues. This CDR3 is CNAGEAFF. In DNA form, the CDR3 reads TGCAATGCGGGGGAAGCTTTCTTT.

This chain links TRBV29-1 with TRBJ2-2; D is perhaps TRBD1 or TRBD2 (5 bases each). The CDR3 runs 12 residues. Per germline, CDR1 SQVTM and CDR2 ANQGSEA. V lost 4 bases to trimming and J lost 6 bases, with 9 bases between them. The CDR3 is CSVVLGAGELFF. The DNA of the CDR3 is TGCAGCGTTGTTTTGGGGGCCGGGGAGCTGTTTTTT.

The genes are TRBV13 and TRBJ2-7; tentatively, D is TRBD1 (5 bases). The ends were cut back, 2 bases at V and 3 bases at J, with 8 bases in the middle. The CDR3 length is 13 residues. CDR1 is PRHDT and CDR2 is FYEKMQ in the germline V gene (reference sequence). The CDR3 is CASSLQQGYEQYF. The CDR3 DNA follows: TGTGCCAGCAGCTTACAGCAGGGCTACGAGCAGTACTTC.

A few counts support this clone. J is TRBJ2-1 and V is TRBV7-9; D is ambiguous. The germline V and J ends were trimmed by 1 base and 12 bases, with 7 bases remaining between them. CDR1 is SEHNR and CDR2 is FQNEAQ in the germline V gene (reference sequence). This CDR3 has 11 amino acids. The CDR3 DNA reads TGTGCCAGCAGCTTAGGGGTTTGGCAGTTCTTC. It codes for CASSLGVWQFF.

In nucleotides, the CDR3 is TGTGCCAGCAGCGTAGTAGGGAACGGTCAGCCCCAGCATTTT. It yields the protein CASSVVGNGQPQHF. The chain employs TRBV9 and TRBJ1-5; D gene uncertain. Germline V gives CDR1 SGDLS, CDR2 YYNGEE. The CDR3 consists of 14 residues. Trimming pared 0 bases from V and 6 bases from J, leaving 10 bases between.

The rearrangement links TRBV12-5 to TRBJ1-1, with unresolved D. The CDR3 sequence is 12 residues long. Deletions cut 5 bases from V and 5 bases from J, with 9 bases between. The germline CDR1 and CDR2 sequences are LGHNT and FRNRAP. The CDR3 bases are TGTGCTAGTGGTCCAAGTATGACTGAAGCTTTCTTT. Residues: CASGPSMTEAFF.

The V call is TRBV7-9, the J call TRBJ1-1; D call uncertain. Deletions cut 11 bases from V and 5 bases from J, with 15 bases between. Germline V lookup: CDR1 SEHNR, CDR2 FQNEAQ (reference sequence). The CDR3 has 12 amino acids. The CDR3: CADHPWGTEAFF. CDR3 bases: TGTGCCGACCACCCCTGGGGAACTGAAGCTTTCTTT.

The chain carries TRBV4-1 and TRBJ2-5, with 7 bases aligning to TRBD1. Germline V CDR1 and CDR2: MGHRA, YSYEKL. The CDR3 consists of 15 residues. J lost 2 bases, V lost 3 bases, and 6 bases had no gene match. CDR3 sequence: CASSQGQSQQETQYF. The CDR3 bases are TGCGCCAGCAGCCAGGGACAGAGCCAACAAGAGACCCAGTACTTC.

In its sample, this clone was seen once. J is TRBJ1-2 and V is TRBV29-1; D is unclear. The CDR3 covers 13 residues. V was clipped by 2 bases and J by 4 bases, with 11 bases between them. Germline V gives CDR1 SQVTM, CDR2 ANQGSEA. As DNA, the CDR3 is TGCAGCGTTGAATTACTGAGGACCTATGGCTACACCTTC. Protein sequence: CSVELLRTYGYTF.

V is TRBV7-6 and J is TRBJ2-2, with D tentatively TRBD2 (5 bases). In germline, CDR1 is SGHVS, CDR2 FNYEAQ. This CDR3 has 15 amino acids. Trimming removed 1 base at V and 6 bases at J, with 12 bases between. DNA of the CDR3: TGTGCCAGCAGCTTAGGGTGGGGAGAAGCCGGGGAGCTGTTTTTT. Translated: CASSLGWGEAGELFF.

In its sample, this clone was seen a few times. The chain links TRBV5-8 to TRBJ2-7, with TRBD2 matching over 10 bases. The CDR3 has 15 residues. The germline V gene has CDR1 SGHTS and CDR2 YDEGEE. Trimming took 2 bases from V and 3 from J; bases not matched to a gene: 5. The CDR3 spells CASSFLAGGRYEQYF. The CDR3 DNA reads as TGTGCCAGCAGCTTTTTAGCGGGAGGCCGCTACGAGCAGTACTTC. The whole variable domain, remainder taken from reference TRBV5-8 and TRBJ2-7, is EAGVTQSPTHLIKTRGQQATLRCSPISGHTSVYWYQQALGLGLQFLLWYDEGEERNRGNFPPRFSGRQFPNYSSELNVNALELEDSALYLCASSFLAGGRYEQYFGPGTRLTVT.

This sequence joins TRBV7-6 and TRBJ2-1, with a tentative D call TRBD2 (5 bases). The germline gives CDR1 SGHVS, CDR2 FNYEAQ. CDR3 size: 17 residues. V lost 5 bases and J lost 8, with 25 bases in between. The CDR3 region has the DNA TGTGCCAGCAGCAATACCGGAGGCGGCCAATACATCGATGAGCAGTTCTTC. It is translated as CASSNTGGGQYIDEQFF.

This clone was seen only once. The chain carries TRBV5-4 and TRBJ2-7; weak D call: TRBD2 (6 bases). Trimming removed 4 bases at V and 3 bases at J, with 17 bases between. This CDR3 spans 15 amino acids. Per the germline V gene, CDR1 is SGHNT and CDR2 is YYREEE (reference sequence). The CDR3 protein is CASSQNSGVIYEQYF. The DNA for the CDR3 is TGTGCCAGCAGCCAAAACTCGGGGGTTATCTACGAGCAGTACTTC.

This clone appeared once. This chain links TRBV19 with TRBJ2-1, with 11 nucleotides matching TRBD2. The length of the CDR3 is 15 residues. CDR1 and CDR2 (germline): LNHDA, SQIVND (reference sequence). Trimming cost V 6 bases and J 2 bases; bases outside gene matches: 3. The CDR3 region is CASSGLAGTYNEQFF. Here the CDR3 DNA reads TGTGCCAGTAGCGGACTAGCGGGTACCTACAATGAGCAGTTCTTC.

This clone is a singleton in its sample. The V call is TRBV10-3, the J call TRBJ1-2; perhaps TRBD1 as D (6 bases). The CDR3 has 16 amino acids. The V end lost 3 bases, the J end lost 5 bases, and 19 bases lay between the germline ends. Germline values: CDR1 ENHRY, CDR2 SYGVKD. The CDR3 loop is CAISDPDRSRKYGYTF. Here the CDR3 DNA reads TGTGCCATCAGTGACCCCGACAGGAGCAGAAAGTATGGCTACACCTTC.

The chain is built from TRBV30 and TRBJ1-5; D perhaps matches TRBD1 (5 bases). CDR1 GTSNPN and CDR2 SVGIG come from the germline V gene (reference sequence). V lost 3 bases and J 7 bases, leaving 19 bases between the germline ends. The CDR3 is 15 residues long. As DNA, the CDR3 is TGTGCCTGGAGCCTTTCCCCAGGGCACGGGCAGCCCCAGCATTTT. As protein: CAWSLSPGHGQPQHF.

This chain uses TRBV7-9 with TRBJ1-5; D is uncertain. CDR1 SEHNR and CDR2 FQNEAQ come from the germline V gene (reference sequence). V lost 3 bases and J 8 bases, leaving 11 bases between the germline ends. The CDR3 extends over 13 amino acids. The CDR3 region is CASSLALYEPQHF. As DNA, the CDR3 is TGTGCCAGCAGCTTGGCCCTGTATGAGCCCCAGCATTTT.

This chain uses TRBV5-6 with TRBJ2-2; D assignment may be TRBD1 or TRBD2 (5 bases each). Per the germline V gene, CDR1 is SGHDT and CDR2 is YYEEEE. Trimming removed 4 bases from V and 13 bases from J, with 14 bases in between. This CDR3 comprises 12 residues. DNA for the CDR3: TGTGCCAGCAGCCCGGGGCCCGGTTCGCTGTTTTTT. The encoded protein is CASSPGPGSLFF. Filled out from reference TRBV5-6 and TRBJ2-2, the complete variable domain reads DAGVTQSPTHLIKTRGQQVTLRCSPKSGHDTVSWYQQALGQGPQFIFQYYEEEERQRGNFPDRFSGHQFPNYSSELNVNALLLGDSALYLCASSPGPGSLFFGEGSRLTVL.